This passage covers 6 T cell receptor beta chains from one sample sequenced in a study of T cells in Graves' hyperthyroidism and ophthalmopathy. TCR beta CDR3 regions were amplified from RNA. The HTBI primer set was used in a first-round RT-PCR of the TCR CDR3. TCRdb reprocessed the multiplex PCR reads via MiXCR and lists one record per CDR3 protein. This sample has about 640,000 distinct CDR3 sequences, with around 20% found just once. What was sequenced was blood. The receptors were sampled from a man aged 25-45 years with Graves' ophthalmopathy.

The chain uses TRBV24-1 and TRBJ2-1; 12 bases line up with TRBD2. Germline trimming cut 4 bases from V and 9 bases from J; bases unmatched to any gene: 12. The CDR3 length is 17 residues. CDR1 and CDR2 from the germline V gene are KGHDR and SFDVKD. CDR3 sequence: CATSDARTSGTWGEQFF. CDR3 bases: TGTGCCACCAGTGACGCCCGGACTAGCGGGACGTGGGGTGAGCAGTTCTTC.

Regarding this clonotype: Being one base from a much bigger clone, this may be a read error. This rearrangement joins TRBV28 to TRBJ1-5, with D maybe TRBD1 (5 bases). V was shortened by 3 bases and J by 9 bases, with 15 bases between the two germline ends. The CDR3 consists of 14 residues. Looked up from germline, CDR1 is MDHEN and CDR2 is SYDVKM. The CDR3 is CASSFPGLGRPQHF. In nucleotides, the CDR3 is TGTGCCAGCAGTTTTCCAGGGTTGGGTCGGCCCCAGCATTTT.

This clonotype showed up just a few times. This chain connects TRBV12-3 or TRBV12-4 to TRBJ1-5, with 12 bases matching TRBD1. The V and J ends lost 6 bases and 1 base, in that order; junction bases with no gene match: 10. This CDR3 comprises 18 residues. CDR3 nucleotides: TGTGCCAGCAGGACCGGGACAGGGGGCCCTGGGAGCAATCAGCCCCAGCATTTT. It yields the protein CASRTGTGGPGSNQPQHF.

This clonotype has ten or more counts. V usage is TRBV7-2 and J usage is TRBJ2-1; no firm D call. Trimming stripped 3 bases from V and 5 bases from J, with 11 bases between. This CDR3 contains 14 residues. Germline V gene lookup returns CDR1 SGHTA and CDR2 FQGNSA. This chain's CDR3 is CASSFWGSDNEQFF. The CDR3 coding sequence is TGTGCCAGCAGCTTCTGGGGTTCGGACAATGAGCAGTTCTTC.

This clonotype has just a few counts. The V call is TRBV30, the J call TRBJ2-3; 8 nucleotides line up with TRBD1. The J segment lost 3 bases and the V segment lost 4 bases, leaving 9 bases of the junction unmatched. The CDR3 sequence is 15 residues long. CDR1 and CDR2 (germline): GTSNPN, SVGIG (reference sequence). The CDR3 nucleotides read TGTGCCTGGAAATCGGACAGGGAAGATACAGATACGCAGTATTTT. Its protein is CAWKSDREDTDTQYF.

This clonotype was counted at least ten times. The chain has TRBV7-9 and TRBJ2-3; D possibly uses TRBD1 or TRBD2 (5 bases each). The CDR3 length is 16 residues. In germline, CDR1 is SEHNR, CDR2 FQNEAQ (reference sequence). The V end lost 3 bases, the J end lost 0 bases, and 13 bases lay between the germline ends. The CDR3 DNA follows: TGTGCCAGCAGCTTTCTCGGTGAGGGGAGCACAGATACGCAGTATTTT. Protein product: CASSFLGEGSTDTQYF.